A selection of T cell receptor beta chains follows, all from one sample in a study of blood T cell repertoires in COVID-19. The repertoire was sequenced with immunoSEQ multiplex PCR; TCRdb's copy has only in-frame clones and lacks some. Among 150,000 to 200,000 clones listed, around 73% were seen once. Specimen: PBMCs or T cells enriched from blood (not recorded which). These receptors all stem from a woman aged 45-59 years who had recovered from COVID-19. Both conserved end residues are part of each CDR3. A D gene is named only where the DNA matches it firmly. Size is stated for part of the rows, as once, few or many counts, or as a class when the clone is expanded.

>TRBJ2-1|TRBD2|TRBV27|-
CASSLSGTNEQFF
TGTGCCAGCAGTCTCAGCGGGACCAATGAGCAGTTCTTC
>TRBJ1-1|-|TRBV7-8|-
CASSRRTGHEAFF
TGTGCCAGCAGCCGGAGAACAGGTCATGAAGCTTTCTTT
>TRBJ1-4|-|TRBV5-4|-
CASSLPGFSEKLFF
TGTGCCAGCAGCTTGCCGGGTTTCTCTGAAAAACTGTTTTTT
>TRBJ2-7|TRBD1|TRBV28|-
CASSNPGQGSYEQYF
TGTGCCAGCAGTAATCCGGGACAGGGGTCCTACGAGCAGTACTTC
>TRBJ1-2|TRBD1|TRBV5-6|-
CASSPRTGDYGYTF
TGTGCCAGCAGCCCCAGGACAGGGGACTATGGCTACACCTTC
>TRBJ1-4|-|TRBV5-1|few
CASSPGVNNEKLFF
TGCGCCAGCAGCCCCGGGGTGAATAATGAAAAACTGTTTTTT
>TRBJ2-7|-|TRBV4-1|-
CASSQGTGGLYEQYF
TGCGCCAGCAGCCAAGGAACCGGGGGTCTCTACGAGCAGTACTTC
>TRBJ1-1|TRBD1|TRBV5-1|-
CASSQRLTGGTEAFF
TGCGCCAGCAGCCAACGCCTGACAGGGGGCACTGAAGCTTTCTTT
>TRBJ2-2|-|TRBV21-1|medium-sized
CASSTRYNQKNAGELFF
TGTGCCAGCAGCACTAGGTACAACCAGAAGAACGCCGGGGAGCTGTTTTTT
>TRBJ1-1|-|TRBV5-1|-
CASSLDIGTEAFF
TGCGCCAGCAGCTTAGACATCGGCACTGAAGCTTTCTTT
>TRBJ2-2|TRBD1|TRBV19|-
CASSKPGTGRGTGELFF
TGTGCCAGTAGTAAACCCGGGACAGGGAGGGGCACCGGGGAGCTGTTTTTT
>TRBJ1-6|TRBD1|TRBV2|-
CASSEEPTGGNAYNSPLHF
TGTGCCAGCAGTGAAGAGCCGACAGGGGGCAATGCTTATAATTCACCCCTCCACTTT
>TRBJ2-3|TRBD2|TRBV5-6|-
CASSPNRAGVDTDTQYF
TGTGCCAGCAGCCCCAATCGGGCGGGAGTAGACACAGATACGCAGTATTTT
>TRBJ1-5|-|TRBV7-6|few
CASSLGAGSSNQPQHF
TGTGCCAGCAGCTTAGGGGCAGGCTCTAGCAATCAGCCCCAGCATTTT
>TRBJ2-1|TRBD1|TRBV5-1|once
CASSLAQGVHNEQFF
TGCGCCAGCAGCTTGGCCCAGGGGGTCCACAATGAGCAGTTCTTC
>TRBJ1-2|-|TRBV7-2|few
CASSPQQGRGYTF
TGTGCCAGCAGCCCCCAACAGGGTCGAGGCTACACCTTC
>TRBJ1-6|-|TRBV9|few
CASSVDGFAGNSPLHF
TGTGCCAGCAGCGTAGATGGTTTCGCGGGTAATTCACCCCTCCACTTT
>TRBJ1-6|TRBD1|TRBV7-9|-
CASSDGQGVNSPLHF
TGTGCCAGCAGCGATGGACAGGGAGTAAATTCACCCCTCCACTTT
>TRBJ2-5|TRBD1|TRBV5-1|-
CASSFTGGYETQYF
TGCGCCAGCAGCTTCACAGGGGGCTATGAGACCCAGTACTTC
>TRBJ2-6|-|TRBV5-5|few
CASSRRDPTESGANVLTF
TGTGCCAGCAGCCGACGCGACCCGACAGAGTCTGGGGCCAACGTCCTGACTTTC
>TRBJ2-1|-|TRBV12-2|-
CASRLIPTYNEQFF
TGTGCAAGTCGCTTAATACCAACTTACAATGAGCAGTTCTTC
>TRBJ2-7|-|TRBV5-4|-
CASSTDSGSLNEQYF
TGTGCCAGCAGCACCGATTCCGGGTCGCTAAACGAGCAGTACTTC
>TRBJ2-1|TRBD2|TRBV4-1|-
CASSQDIVSGTTNEQFF
TGCGCCAGCAGCCAAGATATCGTAAGCGGGACGACCAATGAGCAGTTCTTC
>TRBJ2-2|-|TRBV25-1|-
CASSDGGTGELFF
TGTGCCAGCAGTGACGGGGGCACCGGGGAGCTGTTTTTT
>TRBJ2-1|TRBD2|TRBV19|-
CASSIRREGRNEQFF
TGTGCCAGTAGTATACGGCGGGAGGGCCGTAATGAGCAGTTCTTC
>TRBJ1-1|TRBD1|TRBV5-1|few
CASSLDTRRTGGTEAFF
TGCGCCAGCAGCTTGGATACGCGGCGGACAGGGGGCACTGAAGCTTTCTTT
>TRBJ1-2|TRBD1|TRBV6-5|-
CASSYYGTGTYGYTF
TGTGCCAGCAGTTACTATGGGACAGGGACCTATGGCTACACCTTC
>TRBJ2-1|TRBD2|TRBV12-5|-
CASGLGGKTSGRGNEQFF
TGTGCTAGTGGTTTGGGAGGTAAGACTAGCGGGAGGGGAAATGAGCAGTTCTTC
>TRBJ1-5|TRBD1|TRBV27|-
CASSWTGNNQPQHF
TGTGCCAGCAGCTGGACAGGGAATAATCAGCCCCAGCATTTT
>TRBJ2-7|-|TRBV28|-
CASRVGGGAYEQYF
TGTGCCAGCAGGGTAGGAGGGGGCGCTTACGAGCAGTACTTC
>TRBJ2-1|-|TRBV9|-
CASSVTGSYNEQFF
TGTGCCAGCAGCGTAACGGGATCCTACAATGAGCAGTTCTTC
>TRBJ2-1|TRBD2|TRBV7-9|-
CASSLIRLAGTYNEQFF
TGTGCCAGCAGCTTAATTCGACTAGCGGGGACCTACAATGAGCAGTTCTTC
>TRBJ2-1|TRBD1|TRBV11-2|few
CASRVTGVNEQFF
TGTGCCAGCAGAGTCACAGGGGTGAATGAGCAGTTCTTC
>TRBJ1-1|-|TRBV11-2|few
CASSPGLTTDNTEAFF
TGTGCCAGCAGCCCAGGCCTCACGACGGATAACACTGAAGCTTTCTTT
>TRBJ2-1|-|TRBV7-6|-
CASSFRGNNEQFF
TGTGCCAGCAGCTTCAGGGGTAACAATGAGCAGTTCTTC
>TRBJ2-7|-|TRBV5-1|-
CASSLDRVGYEQYF
TGCGCCAGCAGCTTGGACAGGGTCGGTTACGAGCAGTACTTC
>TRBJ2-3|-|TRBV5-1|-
CASSQRSDSTDTQYF
TGCGCCAGCAGCCAACGAAGCGACAGCACAGATACGCAGTATTTT
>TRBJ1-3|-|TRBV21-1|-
CASTRDRGGNTIYF
TGTGCCAGCACCCGGGACAGGGGAGGAAACACCATATATTTT
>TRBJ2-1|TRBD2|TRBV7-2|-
CASSNSGREQFF
TGTGCCAGCAGCAATAGCGGGAGGGAGCAGTTCTTC
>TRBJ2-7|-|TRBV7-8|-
CASSRAGEQYF
TGTGCCAGCAGCCGGGCGGGGGAGCAGTACTTC
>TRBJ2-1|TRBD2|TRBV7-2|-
CATSGAGVIYNEQFF
TGTGCCACTTCTGGCGCGGGAGTGATCTACAATGAGCAGTTCTTC
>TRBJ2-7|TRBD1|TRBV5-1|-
CASRAGTGRDEQYF
TGCGCCAGCAGAGCCGGGACAGGGCGCGACGAGCAGTACTTC
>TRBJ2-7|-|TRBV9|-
CASSASSRENEQYF
TGTGCCAGCAGCGCCTCCTCCAGGGAAAACGAGCAGTACTTC
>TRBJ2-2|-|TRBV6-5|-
CASSYGGNTGELFF
TGTGCCAGCAGTTACGGCGGGAACACCGGGGAGCTGTTTTTT
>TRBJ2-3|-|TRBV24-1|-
CATSEPGGSTDTQYF
TGTGCCACCAGTGAACCGGGCGGGAGCACAGATACGCAGTATTTT
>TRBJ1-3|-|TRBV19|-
CASSISGGSSVNTIYF
TGTGCCAGTAGTATATCGGGAGGGTCGTCGGTCAACACCATATATTTT
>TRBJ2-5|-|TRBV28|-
CASSLLDSVKQTQYF
TGTGCCAGCAGTTTGCTGGACAGCGTAAAACAGACCCAGTACTTC
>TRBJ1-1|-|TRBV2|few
CASSGRGGNTEAFF
TGTGCCAGCAGTGGGAGGGGAGGGAACACTGAAGCTTTCTTT
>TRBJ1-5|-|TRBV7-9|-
CASSTTEYSNQPQHF
TGTGCCAGCAGCACGACAGAGTATAGCAATCAGCCCCAGCATTTT
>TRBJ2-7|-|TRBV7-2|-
CASSLSSVAYEQYF
TGTGCCAGCAGCTTATCTAGCGTAGCCTACGAGCAGTACTTC